The source of this T cell receptor (beta chain) is a study of regulatory T cells in long-lasting Graves disease. The CDR3 length is 16 residues. CDR1 MDHEN and CDR2 SYDVKM come from the germline V gene. With V trimmed by 5 bases and J by 6 bases, 16 bases remained unmatched. This clonotype was seen at least ten times. CDR3 regions were amplified by Arm-PCR using iRepertoire HTBI primers to build TCR beta libraries. TCRdb used MiXCR to reprocess the multiplex PCR reads, holding one entry per CDR3 protein. The sample lists about 300,000 distinct CDR3 sequences, over 15% occurring once. The time point here: newly diagnosed GD, antithyroid drugs for less than 3 months. TCR sequences were obtained from RNA taken from PBMCs.

The sequence derives from a female donor with Graves disease. Sequenced here: peripheral blood mononuclear cells (PBMCs), sampled at new diagnosis, from a patient treated with antithyroid drugs. The genes are TRBV28 and TRBJ2-7, with 7 bases matching TRBD2. This CDR3 is CASSPGGRGRSSEQYF. The CDR3 nucleotides are TGTGCCAGCAGTCCGGGGGGTAGGGGAAGGTCTAGCGAGCAGTACTTC.